This TCR beta chain is drawn from a study of blood T cell repertoires in COVID-19. Using immunoSEQ multiplex PCR, the repertoire was profiled, and TCRdb retains in-frame clones only, with some absent. Of 200,000 to 300,000 clones listed, approximately 86% are singletons. Trimming took off 0 bases at V and 0 bases at J, with 10 bases between the two ends. This CDR3 spans 16 amino acids. Per the germline V gene, CDR1 is MGHRA and CDR2 is YSYEKL. The receptor's source is a young woman with acute COVID-19. The chain has TRBV4-1 and TRBJ2-3, with D hard to call. The material sequenced was PBMCs or T cells enriched from blood (not recorded which). The CDR3 DNA is TGCGCCAGCAGCCAAGATAAGGTAGCTAGCACAGATACGCAGTATTTT. Amino acids: CASSQDKVASTDTQYF.